This section outlines one T cell receptor (beta chain) sequence together with its context. A second about 6 to 12 cycle PCR used barcoded and J-beta primers. MiXCR, run by TCRdb on the 5' RACE reads, gives a single entry per CDR3 protein. Here the sample spans 550,000 to 750,000 distinct CDR3 sequences, 21% being singletons. This sample was included in a study of blood T cells in healthy people across ages. V lost 1 base, J lost 4 bases, and 10 bases lay in between. From germline, CDR1 is KGHDR and CDR2 SFDVKD. The CDR3 contains 16 residues. Sample: blood. The sequence was collected from a man between 65 and 85 years old in good health. The chain has TRBV24-1 and TRBJ2-6; unclear D gene. CDR3 nucleotides: TGTGCCACCAGTGATTTAGGGCCTGGCGGGGCCAACGTCCTGACTTTC. Translated: CATSDLGPGGANVLTF.